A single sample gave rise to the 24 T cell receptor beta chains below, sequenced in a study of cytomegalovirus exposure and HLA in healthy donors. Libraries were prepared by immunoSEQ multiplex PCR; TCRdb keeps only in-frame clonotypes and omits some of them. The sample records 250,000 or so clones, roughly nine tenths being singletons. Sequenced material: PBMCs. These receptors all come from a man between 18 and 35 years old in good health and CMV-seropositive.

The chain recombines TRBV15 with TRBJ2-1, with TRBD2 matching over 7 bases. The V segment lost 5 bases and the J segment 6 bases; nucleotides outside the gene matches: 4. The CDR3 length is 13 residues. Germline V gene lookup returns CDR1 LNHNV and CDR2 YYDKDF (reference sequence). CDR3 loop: CATSGDYLNEQFF. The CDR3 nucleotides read TGTGCCACCAGCGGGGACTACCTCAATGAGCAGTTCTTC.

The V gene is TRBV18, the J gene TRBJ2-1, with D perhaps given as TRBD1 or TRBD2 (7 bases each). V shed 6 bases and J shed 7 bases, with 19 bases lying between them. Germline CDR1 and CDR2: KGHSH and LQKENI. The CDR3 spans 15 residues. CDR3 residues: CASSEGAGANNEQFF. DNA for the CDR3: TGTGCCAGCTCCGAGGGGGCGGGAGCTAATAATGAGCAGTTCTTC.

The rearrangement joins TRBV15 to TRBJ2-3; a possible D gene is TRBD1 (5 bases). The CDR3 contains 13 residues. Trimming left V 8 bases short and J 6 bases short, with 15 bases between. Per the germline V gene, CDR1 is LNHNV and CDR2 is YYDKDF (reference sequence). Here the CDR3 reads CATSVWGADTQYF. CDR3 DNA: TGTGCCACCTCGGTATGGGGCGCGGATACGCAGTATTTT.

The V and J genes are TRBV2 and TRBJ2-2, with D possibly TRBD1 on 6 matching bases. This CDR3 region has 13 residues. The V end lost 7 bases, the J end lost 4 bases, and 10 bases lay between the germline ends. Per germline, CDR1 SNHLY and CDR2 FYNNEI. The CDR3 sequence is CASNSRGTGELFF. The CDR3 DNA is TGTGCCAGCAACTCCAGGGGCACCGGGGAGCTGTTTTTT.

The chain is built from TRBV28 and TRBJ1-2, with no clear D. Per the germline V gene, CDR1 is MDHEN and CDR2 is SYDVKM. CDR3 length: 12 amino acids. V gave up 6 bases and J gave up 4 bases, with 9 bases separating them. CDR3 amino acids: CASSSVLYGYTF. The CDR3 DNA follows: TGTGCCAGCAGCTCGGTACTCTATGGCTACACCTTC.

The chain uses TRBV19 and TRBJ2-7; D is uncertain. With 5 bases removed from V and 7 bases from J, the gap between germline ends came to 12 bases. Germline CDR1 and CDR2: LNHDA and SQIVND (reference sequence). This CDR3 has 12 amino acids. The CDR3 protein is CASSFPWGEQYF. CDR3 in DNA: TGTGCCAGTAGTTTCCCTTGGGGAGAGCAGTACTTC.

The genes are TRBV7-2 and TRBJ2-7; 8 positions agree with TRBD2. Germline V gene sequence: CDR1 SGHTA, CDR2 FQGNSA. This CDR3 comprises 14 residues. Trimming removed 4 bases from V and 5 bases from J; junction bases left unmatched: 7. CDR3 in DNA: TGTGCCAGCAGCTCGGGGACTAGTTTCCACGAGCAGTACTTC. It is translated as CASSSGTSFHEQYF.

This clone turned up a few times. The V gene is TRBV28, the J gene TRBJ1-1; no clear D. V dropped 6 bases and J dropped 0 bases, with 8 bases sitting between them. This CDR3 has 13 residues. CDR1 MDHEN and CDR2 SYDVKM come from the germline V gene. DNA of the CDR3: TGTGCCAGCAGCTCGGATATGAACACTGAAGCTTTCTTT. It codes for CASSSDMNTEAFF.

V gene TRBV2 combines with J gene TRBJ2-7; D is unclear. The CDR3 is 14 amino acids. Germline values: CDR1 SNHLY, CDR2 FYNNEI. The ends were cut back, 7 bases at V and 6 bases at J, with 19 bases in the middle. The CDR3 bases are TGTGCCAGCACCCCAAAGGTCTGGCTAACCGAGCAGTACTTC. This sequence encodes CASTPKVWLTEQYF.

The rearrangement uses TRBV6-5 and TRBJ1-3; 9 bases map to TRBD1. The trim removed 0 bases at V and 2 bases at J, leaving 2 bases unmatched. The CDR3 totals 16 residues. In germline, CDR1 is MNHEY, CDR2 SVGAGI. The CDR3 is CASSYSGQGAGNTIYF. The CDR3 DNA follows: TGTGCCAGCAGTTACTCGGGACAGGGAGCTGGAAACACCATATATTTT.

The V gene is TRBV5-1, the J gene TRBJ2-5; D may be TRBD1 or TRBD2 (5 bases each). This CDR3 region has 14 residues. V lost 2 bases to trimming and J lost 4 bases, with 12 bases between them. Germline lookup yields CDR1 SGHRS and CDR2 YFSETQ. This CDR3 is CASSFGTRRETQYF. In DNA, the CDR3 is TGCGCCAGCAGCTTCGGGACGCGTAGAGAGACCCAGTACTTC. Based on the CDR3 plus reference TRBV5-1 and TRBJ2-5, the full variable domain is KAGVTQTPRYLIKTRGQQVTLSCSPISGHRSVSWYQQTPGQGLQFLFEYFSETQRNKGNFPGRFSGRQFSNSRSEMNVSTLELGDSALYLCASSFGTRRETQYFGPGTRLLVL.

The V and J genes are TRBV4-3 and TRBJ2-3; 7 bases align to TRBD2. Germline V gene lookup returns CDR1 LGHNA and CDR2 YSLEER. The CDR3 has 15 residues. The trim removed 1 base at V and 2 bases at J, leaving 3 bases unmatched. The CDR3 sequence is CASSQGLADTDTQYF. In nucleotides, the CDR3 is TGCGCCAGCAGCCAAGGTCTAGCGGACACAGATACGCAGTATTTT.

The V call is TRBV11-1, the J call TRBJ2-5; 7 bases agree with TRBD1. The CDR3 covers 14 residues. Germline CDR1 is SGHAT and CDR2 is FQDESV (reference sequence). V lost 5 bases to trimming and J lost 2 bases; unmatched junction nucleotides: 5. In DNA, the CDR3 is TGTGCCAGCAGCCTCCGGACAGGACAAGAGACCCAGTACTTC. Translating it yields CASSLRTGQETQYF. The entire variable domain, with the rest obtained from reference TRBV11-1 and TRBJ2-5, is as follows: EAEVAQSPRYKITEKSQAVAFWCDPISGHATLYWYRQILGQGPELLVQFQDESVVDDSQLPKDRFSAERLKGVDSTLKIQPAELGDSAMYLCASSLRTGQETQYFGPGTRLLVL.

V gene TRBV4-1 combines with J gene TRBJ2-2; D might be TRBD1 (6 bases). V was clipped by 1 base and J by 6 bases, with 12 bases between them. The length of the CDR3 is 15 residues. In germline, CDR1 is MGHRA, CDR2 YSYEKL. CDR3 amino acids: CASSQGSQGSGELFF. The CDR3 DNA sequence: TGCGCCAGCAGCCAAGGCTCCCAGGGGTCCGGGGAGCTGTTTTTT.

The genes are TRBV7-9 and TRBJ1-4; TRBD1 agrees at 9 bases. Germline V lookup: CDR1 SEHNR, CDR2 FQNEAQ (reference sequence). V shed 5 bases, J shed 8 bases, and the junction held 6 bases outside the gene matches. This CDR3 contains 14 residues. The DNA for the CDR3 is TGTGCCAGCAGCACCGGGACAGGGATCGAAAAACTGTTTTTT. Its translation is CASSTGTGIEKLFF.

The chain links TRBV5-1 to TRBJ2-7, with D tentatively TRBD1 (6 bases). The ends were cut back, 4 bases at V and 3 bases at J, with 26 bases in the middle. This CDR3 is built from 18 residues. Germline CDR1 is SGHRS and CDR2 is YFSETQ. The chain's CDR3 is CASSPGPTGSRYGYEQYF. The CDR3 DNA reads TGCGCCAGCAGCCCGGGTCCCACAGGGTCACGCTACGGCTACGAGCAGTACTTC.

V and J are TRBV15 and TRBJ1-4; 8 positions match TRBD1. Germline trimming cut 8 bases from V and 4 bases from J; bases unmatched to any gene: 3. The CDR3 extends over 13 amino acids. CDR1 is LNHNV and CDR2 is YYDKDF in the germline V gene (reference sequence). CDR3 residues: CATLQGDNEKLFF. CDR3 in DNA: TGTGCCACCTTACAGGGGGATAATGAAAAACTGTTTTTT.

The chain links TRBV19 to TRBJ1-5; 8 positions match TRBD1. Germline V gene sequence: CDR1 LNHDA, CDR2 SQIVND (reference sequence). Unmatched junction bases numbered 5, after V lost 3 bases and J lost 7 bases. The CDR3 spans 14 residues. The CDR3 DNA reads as TGTGCCAGTAGTATGGGGGACAGGCTGCAGCCCCAGCATTTT. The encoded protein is CASSMGDRLQPQHF.

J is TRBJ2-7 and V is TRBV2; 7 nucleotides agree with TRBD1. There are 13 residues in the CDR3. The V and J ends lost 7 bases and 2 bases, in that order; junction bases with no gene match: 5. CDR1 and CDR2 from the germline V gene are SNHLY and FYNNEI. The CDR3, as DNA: TGTGCCAGCAACGGACAGGATACCTACGAGCAGTACTTC. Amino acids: CASNGQDTYEQYF.

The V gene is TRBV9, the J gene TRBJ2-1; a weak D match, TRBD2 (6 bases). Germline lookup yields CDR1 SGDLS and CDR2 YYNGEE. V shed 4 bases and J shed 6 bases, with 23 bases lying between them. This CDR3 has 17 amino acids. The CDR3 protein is CASSTQPWDHGGNEQFF. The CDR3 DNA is TGTGCCAGCAGCACACAGCCATGGGACCACGGGGGCAATGAGCAGTTCTTC.

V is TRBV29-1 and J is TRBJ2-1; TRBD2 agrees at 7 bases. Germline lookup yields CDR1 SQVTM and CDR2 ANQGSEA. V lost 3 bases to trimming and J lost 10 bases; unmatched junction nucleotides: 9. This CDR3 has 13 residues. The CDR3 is CSVEGGGPGEQFF. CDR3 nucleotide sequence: TGCAGCGTTGAGGGGGGAGGGCCTGGGGAGCAGTTCTTC.

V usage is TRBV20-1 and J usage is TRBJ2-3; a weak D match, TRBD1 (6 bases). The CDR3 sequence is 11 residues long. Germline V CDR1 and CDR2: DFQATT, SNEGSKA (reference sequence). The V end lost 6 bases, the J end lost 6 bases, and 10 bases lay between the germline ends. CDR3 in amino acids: CSATGMDTQYF. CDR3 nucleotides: TGCAGTGCCACAGGGATGGATACGCAGTATTTT.

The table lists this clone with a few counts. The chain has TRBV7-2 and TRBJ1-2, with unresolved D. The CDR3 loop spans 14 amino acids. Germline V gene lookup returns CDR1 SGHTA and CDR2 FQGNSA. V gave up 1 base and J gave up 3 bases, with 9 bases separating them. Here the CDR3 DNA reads TGTGCCAGCAGCTTAGTCCGTGCGGACTATGGCTACACCTTC. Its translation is CASSLVRADYGYTF.

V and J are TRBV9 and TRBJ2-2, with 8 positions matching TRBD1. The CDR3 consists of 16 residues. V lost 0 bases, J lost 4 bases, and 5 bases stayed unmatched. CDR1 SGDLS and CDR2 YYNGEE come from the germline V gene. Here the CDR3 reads CASSVGTGFFTGELFF. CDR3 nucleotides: TGTGCCAGCAGCGTAGGGACAGGGTTCTTCACCGGGGAGCTGTTTTTT.